This TCR beta chain appears in the sequencing data of a study of monozygotic twins with inflammatory bowel disease. Findings and caveats of the study: No discrimination was achieved between different T cell subtypes.

With around 15 and 9 cycles respectively, two nested PCRs were carried out on TCRalpha and TCRbeta cDNA. TCRdb reprocessed the 5' RACE reads and reports one entry per CDR3 protein, with no DNA. Recorded for this sample: some 89,000 distinct CDR3 sequences. For this clonotype: What it recognizes is unknown.

Germline CDR1 and CDR2: SNHLY and FYNNEI. The CDR3 has 13 residues. Sequencing was performed on blood. This clonotype was sampled from a human donor with ulcerative colitis or Crohn's disease, or a healthy co-twin of an affected twin (not recorded which). The rearrangement uses TRBV2 and TRBJ2-5. This chain's CDR3 is CASADIGKETQYF. The full variable domain, in which reference TRBV2 and TRBJ2-5 provide the parts outside the CDR3, is EPEVTQTPSHQVTQMGQEVILRCVPISNHLYFYWYRQILGQKVEFLVSFYNNEISEKSEIFDDQFSVERPDGSNFTLKIRSTKLEDSAMYFCASADIGKETQYFGPGTRLLVL.